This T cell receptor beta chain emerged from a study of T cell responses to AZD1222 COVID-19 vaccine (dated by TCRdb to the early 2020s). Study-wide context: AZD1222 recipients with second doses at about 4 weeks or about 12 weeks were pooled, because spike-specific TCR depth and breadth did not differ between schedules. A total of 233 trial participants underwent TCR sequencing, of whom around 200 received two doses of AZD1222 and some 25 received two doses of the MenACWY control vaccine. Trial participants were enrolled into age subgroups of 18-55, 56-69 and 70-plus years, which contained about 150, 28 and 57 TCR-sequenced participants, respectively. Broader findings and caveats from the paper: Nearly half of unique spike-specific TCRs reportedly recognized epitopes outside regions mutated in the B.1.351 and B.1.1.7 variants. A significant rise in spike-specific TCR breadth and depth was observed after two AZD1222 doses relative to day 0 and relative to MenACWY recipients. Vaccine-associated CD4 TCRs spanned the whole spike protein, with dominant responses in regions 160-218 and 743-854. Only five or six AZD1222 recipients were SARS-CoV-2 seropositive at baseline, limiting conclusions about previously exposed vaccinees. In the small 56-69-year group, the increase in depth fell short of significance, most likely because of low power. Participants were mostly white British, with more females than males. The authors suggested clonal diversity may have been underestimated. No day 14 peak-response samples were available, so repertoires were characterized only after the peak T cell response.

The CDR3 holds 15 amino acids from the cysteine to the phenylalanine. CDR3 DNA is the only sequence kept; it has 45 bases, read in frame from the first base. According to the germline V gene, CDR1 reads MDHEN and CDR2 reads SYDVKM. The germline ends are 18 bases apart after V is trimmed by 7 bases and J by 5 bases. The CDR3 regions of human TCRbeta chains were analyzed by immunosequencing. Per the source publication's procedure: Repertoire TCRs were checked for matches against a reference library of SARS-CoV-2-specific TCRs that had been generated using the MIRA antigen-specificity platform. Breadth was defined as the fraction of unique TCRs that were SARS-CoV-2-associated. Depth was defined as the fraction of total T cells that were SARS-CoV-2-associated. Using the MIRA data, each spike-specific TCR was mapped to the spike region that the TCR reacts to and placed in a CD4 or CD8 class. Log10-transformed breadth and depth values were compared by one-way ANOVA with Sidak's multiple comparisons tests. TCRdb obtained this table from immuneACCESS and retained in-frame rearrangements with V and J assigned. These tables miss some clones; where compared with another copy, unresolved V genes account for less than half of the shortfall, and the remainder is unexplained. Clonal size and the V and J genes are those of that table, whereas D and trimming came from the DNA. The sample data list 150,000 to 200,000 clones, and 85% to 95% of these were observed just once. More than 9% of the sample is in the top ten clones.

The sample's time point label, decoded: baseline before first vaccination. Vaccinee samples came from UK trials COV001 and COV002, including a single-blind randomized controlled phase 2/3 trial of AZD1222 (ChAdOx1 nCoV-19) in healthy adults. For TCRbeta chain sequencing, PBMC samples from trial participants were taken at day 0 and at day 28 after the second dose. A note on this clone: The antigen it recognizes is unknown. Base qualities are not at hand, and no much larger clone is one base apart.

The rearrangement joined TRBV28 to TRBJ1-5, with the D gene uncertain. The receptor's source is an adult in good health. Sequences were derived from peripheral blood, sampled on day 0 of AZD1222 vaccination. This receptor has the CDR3 CASKTADPGYQPQHF. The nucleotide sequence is TGTGCCAGCAAAACGGCGGACCCGGGGTATCAGCCCCAGCATTTT.